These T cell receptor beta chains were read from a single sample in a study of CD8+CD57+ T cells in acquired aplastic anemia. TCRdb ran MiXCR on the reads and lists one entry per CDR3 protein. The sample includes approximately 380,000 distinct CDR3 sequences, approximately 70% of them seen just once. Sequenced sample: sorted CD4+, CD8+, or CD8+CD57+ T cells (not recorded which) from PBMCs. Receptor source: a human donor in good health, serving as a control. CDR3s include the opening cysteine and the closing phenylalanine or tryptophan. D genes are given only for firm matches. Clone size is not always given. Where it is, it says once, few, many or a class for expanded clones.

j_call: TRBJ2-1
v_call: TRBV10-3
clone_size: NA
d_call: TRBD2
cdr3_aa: CAISGQRGGDNEQFF
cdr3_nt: TGTGCCATCAGTGGGCAGCGGGGAGGCGACAATGAGCAGTTCTTC

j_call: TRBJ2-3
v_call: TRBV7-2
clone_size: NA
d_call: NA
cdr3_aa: CASSLMGTNGRADTQYF
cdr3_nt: TGTGCCAGCAGCCTAATGGGGACCAACGGGCGGGCAGATACGCAGTATTTT

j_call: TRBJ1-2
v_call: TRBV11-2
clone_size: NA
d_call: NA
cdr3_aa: CASSPGRGDGRNYGYTF
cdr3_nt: TGTGCCAGCAGCCCAGGCAGGGGAGACGGACGTAACTATGGCTACACCTTC

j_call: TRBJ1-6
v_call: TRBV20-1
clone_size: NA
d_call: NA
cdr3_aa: CSARDPPSTDSPLHF
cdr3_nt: TGCAGTGCTAGAGATCCGCCAAGCACAGATTCACCCCTCCACTTT

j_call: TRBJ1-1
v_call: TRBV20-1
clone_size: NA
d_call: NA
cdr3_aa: CSASREGTNEAFF
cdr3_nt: TGCAGTGCTAGCCGGGAAGGGACTAATGAAGCTTTCTTT

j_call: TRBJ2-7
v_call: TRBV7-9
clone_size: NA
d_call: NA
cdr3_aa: CASSGSVAGGYTFQYF
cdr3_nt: TGTGCCAGTAGTGGCTCGGTTGCGGGTGGCTACACCTTCCAGTACTTC

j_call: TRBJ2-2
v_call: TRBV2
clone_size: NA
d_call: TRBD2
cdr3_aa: CASSPTSVMSELFF
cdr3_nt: TGTGCCAGCAGCCCGACTAGCGTTATGTCGGAGCTGTTTTTT

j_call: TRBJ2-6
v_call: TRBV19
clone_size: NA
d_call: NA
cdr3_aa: CASSIVRANYAYTFGF
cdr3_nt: NA

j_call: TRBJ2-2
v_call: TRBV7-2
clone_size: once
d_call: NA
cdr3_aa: CASSLVKGPGNTGELFF
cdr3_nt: TGTGCCAGCAGCTTAGTGAAGGGGCCAGGAAACACCGGAGAGCTGTTTTTT

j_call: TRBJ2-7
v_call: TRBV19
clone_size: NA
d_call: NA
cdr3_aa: CASSISHRDPYEQYF
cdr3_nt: TGTGCCAGTAGTATATCGCACAGGGACCCCTACGAGCAGTACTTC

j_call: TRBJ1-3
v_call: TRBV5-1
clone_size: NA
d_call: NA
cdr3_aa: CASSFRNGLYF
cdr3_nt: TGCGCTAGCAGCTTTCGAAACGGGCTATATTTT

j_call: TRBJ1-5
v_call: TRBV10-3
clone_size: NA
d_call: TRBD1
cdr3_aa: CATRDRVGDQPQHF
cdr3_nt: TGTGCCACCAGGGACAGGGTTGGAGATCAGCCCCAGCATTTT

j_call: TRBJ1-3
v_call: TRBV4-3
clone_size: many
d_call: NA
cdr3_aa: CASSQDHRGAGNTIYF
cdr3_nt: TGCGCCAGCAGCCAAGATCATCGAGGGGCTGGAAACACCATATATTTT

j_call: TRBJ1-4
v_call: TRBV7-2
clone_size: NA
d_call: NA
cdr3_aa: CASSLALASYGYTEKLFF
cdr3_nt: TGTGCCAGCAGCTTAGCTCTCGCGAGCTATGGCTACACCGAAAAACTGTTTTTT

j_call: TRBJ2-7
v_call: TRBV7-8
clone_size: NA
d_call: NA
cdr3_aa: CASSTQTGGHEQHF
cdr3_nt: TGTGCCAGCAGCACCCAGACCGGGGGGCACGAGCAGCACTTC

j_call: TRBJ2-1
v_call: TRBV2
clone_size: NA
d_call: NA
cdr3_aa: CASSAQGLAKFF
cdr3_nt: TGTGCCAGCAGTGCCCAGGGACTGGCTAAGTTCTTC

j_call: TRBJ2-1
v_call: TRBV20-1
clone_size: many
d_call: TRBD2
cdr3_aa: CSALDGTSGGVIIYNEQFF
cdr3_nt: TGCAGTGCTTTAGACGGGACTAGCGGGGGGGTTATAATCTACAATGAGCAGTTCTTC

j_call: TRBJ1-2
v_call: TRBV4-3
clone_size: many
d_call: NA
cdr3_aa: CASSQAVGVYGYTF
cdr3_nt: TGCGCCAGCAGCCAAGCGGTGGGCGTCTATGGCTACACCTTC

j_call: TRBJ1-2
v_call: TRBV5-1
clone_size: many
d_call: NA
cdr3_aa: CASSLVVDYGYTF
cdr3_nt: TGCGCCAGCAGCTTGGTCGTGGACTATGGCTACACCTTC

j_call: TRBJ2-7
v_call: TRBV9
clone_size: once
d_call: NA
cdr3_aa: CASSQDSSYEQYF
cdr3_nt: TGTGCCAGCAGCCAGGACAGTTCCTACGAGCAGTACTTC

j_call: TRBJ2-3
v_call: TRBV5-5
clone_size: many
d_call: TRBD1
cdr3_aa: CASSQTGADTQYF
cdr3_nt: TGTGCCAGCAGTCAGACAGGGGCGGATACGCAGTATTTT

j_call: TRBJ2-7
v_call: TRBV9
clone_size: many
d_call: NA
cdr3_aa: CASTHYEQYF
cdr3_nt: TGTGCCAGCACTCATTACGAGCAGTACTTC

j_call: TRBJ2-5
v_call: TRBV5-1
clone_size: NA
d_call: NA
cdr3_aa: CASSGEREDHRTQYF
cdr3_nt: TGCGCCAGCAGCGGGGAAAGGGAAGATCATAGGACCCAGTACTTC

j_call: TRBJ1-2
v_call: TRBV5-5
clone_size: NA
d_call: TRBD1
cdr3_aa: CASSPQTRTGGGYTF
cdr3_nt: TGTGCCAGCAGCCCACAGACCCGGACAGGGGGTGGCTACACCTTC

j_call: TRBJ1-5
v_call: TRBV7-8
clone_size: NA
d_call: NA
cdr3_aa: CASSLATVSRRGSQPQHF
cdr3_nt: TGTGCCAGCAGCTTAGCTACTGTGTCGCGTCGGGGTAGTCAGCCCCAGCATTTT

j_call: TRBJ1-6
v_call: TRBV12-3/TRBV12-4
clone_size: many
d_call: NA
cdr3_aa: CASSQGRSPLHF
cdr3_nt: TGTGCCAGCAGTCAGGGAAGGTCACCCCTCCACTTT

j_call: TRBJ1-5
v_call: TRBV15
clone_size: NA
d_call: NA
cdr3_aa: CATSRVRQGNQPEHF
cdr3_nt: TGTGCCACCAGCAGAGTTCGGCAGGGTAATCAGCCCGAGCATTTT

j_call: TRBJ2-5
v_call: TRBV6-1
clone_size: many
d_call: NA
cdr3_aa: CASSEGGRWIQETQYF
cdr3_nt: TGTGCCAGCAGTGAAGGAGGGAGATGGATACAAGAGACCCAGTACTTC

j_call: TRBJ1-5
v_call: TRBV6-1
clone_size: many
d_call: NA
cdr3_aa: CASSEAWGVGGNQPQHF
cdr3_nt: TGTGCCAGCAGTGAAGCTTGGGGGGTCGGGGGCAATCAGCCCCAGCATTTT

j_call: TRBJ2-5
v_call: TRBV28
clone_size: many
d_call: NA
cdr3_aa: CASSAQPGHVKETQYF
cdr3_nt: TGTGCCAGCAGTGCACAACCGGGACACGTGAAGGAGACCCAGTACTTC

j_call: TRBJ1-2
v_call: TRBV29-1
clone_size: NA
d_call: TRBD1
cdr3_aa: CSVARDRGKEGYTF
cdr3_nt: TGCAGCGTTGCCCGAGACAGGGGAAAAGAGGGCTACACCTTC

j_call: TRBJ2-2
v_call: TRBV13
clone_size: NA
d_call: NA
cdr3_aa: CASSLYICSAIDRGATGELFF
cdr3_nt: NA

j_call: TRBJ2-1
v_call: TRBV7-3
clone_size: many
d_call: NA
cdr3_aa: CACSLTGFGQGKQFF
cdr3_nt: TGTGCCTGCAGCTTAACTGGGTTTGGCCAGGGGAAGCAGTTCTTC

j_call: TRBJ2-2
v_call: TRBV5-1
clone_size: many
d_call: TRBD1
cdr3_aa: CASSFLGQTNTGELFF
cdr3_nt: TGCGCCAGCAGCTTTCTGGGACAGACGAACACCGGGGAGCTGTTTTTT

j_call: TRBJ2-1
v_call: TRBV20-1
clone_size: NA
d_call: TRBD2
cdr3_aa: CSPRSGAPNEQFF
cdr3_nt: TGCAGTCCACGTAGCGGGGCCCCCAATGAGCAGTTCTTC

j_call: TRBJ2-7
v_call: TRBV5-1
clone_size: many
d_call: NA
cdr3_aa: CASSLALSAVNTYEQYF
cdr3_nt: TGCGCCAGCAGCTTGGCGTTAAGCGCGGTAAACACTTACGAGCAGTACTTC

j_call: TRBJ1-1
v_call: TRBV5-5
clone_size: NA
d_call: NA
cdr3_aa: CASSFVHTELNTEAFF
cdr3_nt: TGTGCCAGCAGCTTTGTGCATACAGAGTTGAACACTGAAGCTTTCTTT

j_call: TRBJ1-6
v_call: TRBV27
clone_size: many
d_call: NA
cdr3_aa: CASRSGGSSYNSPLHF
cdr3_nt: TGTGCCAGCAGATCCGGGGGGAGCTCCTATAATTCACCCCTCCACTTT

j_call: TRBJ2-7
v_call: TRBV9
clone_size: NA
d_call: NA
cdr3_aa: CASSSDEELNSGQYF
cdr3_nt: TGTGCCAGCAGCTCGGACGAGGAACTGAACTCCGGGCAGTACTTC

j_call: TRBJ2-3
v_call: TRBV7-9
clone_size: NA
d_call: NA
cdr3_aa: CASSLDRDRAPIRQYF
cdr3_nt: TGTGCCAGCAGCTTAGATCGAGATCGGGCACCGATTAGGCAGTATTTT